Below, one TCR beta chain is given with its context. The CDR3 is made up of 19 amino acids. CDR1 and CDR2 (germline): MDHEN, SYDVKM. V was shortened by 3 bases and J by 1 base, with 24 bases between the two germline ends. This sample is drawn from a study of blood T cell repertoires in COVID-19. On the study more broadly: The study drew acute and convalescent COVID-19 samples from the United States, Italy and Spain.

Per the original methods: Amplification from reference gene primers served as the basis for estimated nucleated cell counts. Sequencing was performed with immunoSEQ multiplex PCR; in TCRdb, only in-frame clones are kept and a portion is missing. V, J and clone size reflect that table, while D and trimming were determined from the DNA. This table holds tens of thousands of clones, about 87% found once. V gene TRBV28 combines with J gene TRBJ1-1, with D unclear. What was sequenced was peripheral blood. The clonotype was recovered from an elderly man with active COVID-19. The CDR3 is CASSFIGPPGLVRNTEAFF. Written as DNA, the CDR3 is TGTGCCAGCAGTTTTATTGGGCCCCCAGGTCTGGTCCGGAACACTGAAGCTTTCTTT.